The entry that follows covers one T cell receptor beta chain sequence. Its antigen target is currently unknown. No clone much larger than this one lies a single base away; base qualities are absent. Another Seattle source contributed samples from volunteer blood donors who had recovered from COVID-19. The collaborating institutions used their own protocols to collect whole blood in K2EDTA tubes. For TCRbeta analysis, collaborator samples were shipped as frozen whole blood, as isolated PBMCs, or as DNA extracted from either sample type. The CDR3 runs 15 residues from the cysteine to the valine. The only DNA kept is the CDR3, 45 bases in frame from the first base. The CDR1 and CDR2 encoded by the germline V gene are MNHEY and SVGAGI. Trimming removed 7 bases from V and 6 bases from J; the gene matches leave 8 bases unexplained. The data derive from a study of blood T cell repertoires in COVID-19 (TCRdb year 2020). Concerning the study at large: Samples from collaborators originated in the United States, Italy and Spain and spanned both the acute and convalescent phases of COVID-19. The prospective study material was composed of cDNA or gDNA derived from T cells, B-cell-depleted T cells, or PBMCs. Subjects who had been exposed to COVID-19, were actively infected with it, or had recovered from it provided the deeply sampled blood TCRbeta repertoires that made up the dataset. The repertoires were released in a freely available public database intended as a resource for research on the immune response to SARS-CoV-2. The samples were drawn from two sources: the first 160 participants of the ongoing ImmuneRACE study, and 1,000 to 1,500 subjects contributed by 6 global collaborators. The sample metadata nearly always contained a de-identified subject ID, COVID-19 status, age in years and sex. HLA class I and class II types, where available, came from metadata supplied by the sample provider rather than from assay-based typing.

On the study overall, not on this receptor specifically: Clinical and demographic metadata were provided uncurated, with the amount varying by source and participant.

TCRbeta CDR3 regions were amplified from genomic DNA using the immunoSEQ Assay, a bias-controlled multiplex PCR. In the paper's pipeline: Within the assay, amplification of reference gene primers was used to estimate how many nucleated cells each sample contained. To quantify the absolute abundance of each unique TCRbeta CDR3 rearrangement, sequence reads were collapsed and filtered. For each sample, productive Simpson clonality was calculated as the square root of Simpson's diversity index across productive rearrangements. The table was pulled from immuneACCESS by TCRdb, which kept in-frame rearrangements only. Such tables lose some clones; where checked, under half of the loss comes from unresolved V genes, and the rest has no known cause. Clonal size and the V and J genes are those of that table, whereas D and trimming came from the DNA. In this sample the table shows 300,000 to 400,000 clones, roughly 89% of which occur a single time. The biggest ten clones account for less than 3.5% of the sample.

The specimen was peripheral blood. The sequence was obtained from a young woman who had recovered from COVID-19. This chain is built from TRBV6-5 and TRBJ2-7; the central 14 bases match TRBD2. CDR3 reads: CASIKGLAGVVEQYV. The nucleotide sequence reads TGTGCCAGCATTAAGGGACTAGCGGGAGTGGTCGAGCAGTACGTC.